The 19 T cell receptor beta chains given below trace back to one sample, sequenced in a study of CD8+CD57+ T cells in acquired aplastic anemia. Genomic DNA provided the template from which TCR beta VDJ and CDR3 profiles were obtained. TCRdb called the reads again in MiXCR, with one record for every CDR3 protein. The data show 150,000 or so distinct CDR3 sequences, around half seen once. For sequencing, patients were chosen who had shown expansion of CD8+CD57+ cells by flow cytometry. Sequenced sample: sorted CD4+, CD8+, or CD8+CD57+ T cells (not recorded which) from PBMCs. The receptors shown here come from a human donor with aplastic anemia.

The table lists this clonotype with a few counts. This clone may be a read error of a much larger clone one base away. The rearrangement links TRBV7-8 to TRBJ1-2, with 10 positions matching TRBD1. The germline V gene has CDR1 SGHVS and CDR2 FQNEAQ. This CDR3 region has 14 residues. CDR3 DNA sequence: TGTGCCAGCAGCTTGGGACAGGGGTGGAGTGGCTGCACCTTC. Translating it yields CASSLGQGWSGCTF.

The DNA of the CDR3 is TGTGCCAGCTCACCCCTTATCCAGGGGACGGGCGGGGAGCTGTTTTTT. Translated: CASSPLIQGTGGELFF. This chain links TRBV18 with TRBJ2-2, with D possibly being TRBD1 (6 bases). Germline-derived CDR1 and CDR2 are KGHSH and LQKENI. V was pared by 3 bases and J by 7 bases, with 18 bases between. CDR3 length equals 16 residues.

This clonotype was found a few times. The rearrangement joins TRBV10-3 to TRBJ2-7, with TRBD2 matching 7 bases. The CDR3 has 15 amino acids. Germline lookup yields CDR1 ENHRY and CDR2 SYGVKD. Trimming removed 0 bases from V and 5 bases from J; junction bases left unmatched: 7. CDR3 sequence reads: CAISESGGRGDEQYF. The CDR3 nucleotides read TGTGCCATCAGTGAGTCGGGCGGGAGAGGAGACGAGCAGTACTTC.

This clonotype showed up many times. The DNA for the CDR3 is TGTGCCAGCAGGAACAGGGGGCGGTACAATGAGCAGTTCTTC. Amino acids: CASRNRGRYNEQFF. V gene TRBV6-1 combines with J gene TRBJ2-1; 9 bases align to TRBD1. The CDR3 length is 14 residues. Germline CDR1 MNHNS, CDR2 SASEGT. V dropped 6 bases and J dropped 4; count of bases not matched to a gene: 4.

This clonotype was counted many times. The V call is TRBV12-3 or TRBV12-4, the J call TRBJ1-3, with D possibly being TRBD1 (6 bases). V was trimmed by 6 bases and J by 3 bases, leaving 15 bases between them. The CDR3 covers 15 residues. The CDR3 protein is CASSSQGLSGNTIYF. In DNA form, the CDR3 reads TGTGCCAGCAGCTCACAGGGCCTCAGTGGAAACACCATATATTTT.

The rearrangement uses TRBV2 and TRBJ1-3; 7 bases fit TRBD1. V shed 3 bases and J 0 bases; nucleotides not matched to a gene: 2. The CDR3 loop spans 15 amino acids. The germline V gene has CDR1 SNHLY and CDR2 FYNNEI. CDR3 in amino acids: CASSETGPSGNTIYF. The CDR3 DNA reads TGTGCCAGCAGTGAGACAGGGCCCTCTGGAAACACCATATATTTT.

This clonotype was seen a few times. The rearrangement joins TRBV25-1 to TRBJ2-1; 12 bases fit TRBD2. CDR1 and CDR2 from the germline V gene are MGHDK and SYGVNS. Trimming removed 2 bases from V and 7 bases from J; junction bases left unmatched: 6. CDR3 size: 16 residues. CDR3 amino acids: CASSEKTSGSGNEQFF. The CDR3 bases are TGTGCCAGCAGTGAAAAGACTAGCGGGAGTGGGAATGAGCAGTTCTTC.

The chain couples TRBV20-1 to TRBJ2-4; D unresolved. V lost 4 bases and J 1 base, leaving 11 bases between the germline ends. The CDR3 length is 14 residues. Germline V gives CDR1 DFQATT, CDR2 SNEGSKA (reference sequence). In DNA form, the CDR3 reads TGCAGTGCTATCGAAGGCGGTGCCAAAAACATTCAGTACTTC. Protein sequence: CSAIEGGAKNIQYF.

The chain recombines TRBV20-1 with TRBJ1-6; the match to TRBD1 covers 7 bases. CDR1 is DFQATT and CDR2 is SNEGSKA in the germline V gene (reference sequence). Trimming at V came to 5 bases and at J to 19 bases, leaving 11 bases not matched to a gene. The CDR3 covers 11 residues. CDR3 bases: TGCAGTGCTCACCGGACAGGTTCCCGGCACTTT. Translating it yields CSAHRTGSRHF.

The V gene is TRBV15, the J gene TRBJ1-4, with D hard to call. Germline V gene lookup returns CDR1 LNHNV and CDR2 YYDKDF (reference sequence). The V end was cut by 0 bases, the J end by 3 bases, with 14 bases between. The CDR3 sequence is 17 residues long. CDR3 nucleotides: TGTGCCACCAGCAGAGATGTTCTGGGGAATGCTAATGAAAAACTGTTTTTT. Protein: CATSRDVLGNANEKLFF.

This clonotype was seen ten or more times. The chain combines TRBV7-8 with TRBJ1-4, with 8 positions matching TRBD1. Germline V gene data show CDR1 as SGHVS and CDR2 as FQNEAQ. After removal of 6 bases from V and 4 bases from J, the junction contained 10 bases not matched to a gene. The CDR3 runs 16 residues. CDR3 sequence reads: CASRSLGQGGNEKLFF. The CDR3, as DNA: TGTGCCAGCAGATCCCTAGGACAGGGCGGTAATGAAAAACTGTTTTTT. Drawing the rest from reference TRBV7-8 and TRBJ1-4, the complete variable domain is GAGVSQSPRYKVAKRGQDVALRCDPISGHVSLFWYQQALGQGPEFLTYFQNEAQLDKSGLPSDRFFAERPEGSVSTLKIQRTQQEDSAVYLCASRSLGQGGNEKLFFGSGTQLSVL.

This clonotype was counted ten times or more. This chain connects TRBV12-3 or TRBV12-4 to TRBJ2-7, with 8 bases matching TRBD1. This CDR3 comprises 15 residues. The V segment lost 6 bases and the J segment 4 bases; nucleotides outside the gene matches: 11. CDR3 region: CASSKGQGDFYEQYF. In nucleotides, the CDR3 is TGTGCCAGCAGCAAAGGACAGGGCGATTTTTACGAGCAGTACTTC.

This clonotype was detected only a few times. The chain joins TRBV2 to TRBJ1-1, with D possibly matching TRBD1 (6 bases). Trimming removed 5 bases at V and 4 bases at J, with 17 bases between. Per the germline V gene, CDR1 is SNHLY and CDR2 is FYNNEI. The CDR3 loop spans 15 amino acids. The CDR3, as DNA: TGTGCCAGCAGTCCCCGGACAGTAAGGGGCACTGAAGCTTTCTTT. This sequence encodes CASSPRTVRGTEAFF.

V gene TRBV2 combines with J gene TRBJ1-2; 10 bases are a match to TRBD1. The CDR3 is 15 amino acids. Unmatched junction bases numbered 5, after V lost 7 bases and J lost 0 bases. Germline CDR1 and CDR2: SNHLY and FYNNEI. The CDR3 DNA reads as TGTGCCAGCAAAAGGACAGGGGGGTCTAACTATGGCTACACCTTC. It codes for CASKRTGGSNYGYTF.

This clonotype has a count of ten or more. The rearrangement links TRBV2 to TRBJ2-6, with D possibly being TRBD1 (6 bases). Germline V gene lookup returns CDR1 SNHLY and CDR2 FYNNEI. Trimming cost V 6 bases and J 1 base, with 13 bases left between them. CDR3 length: 16 residues. For the CDR3, the DNA is TGTGCCAGCAGCCAACAGGGTTGGTCTGGGGCCAACGTCCTGACTTTC. This gives the protein CASSQQGWSGANVLTF.

The chain is built from TRBV19 and TRBJ1-1; maybe TRBD1 (5 bases). Germline V gene lookup returns CDR1 LNHDA and CDR2 SQIVND (reference sequence). Trimming took off 6 bases at V and 3 bases at J, with 17 bases between the two ends. CDR3 length: 15 residues. DNA for the CDR3: TGTGCCAGTAGCCCGGACCACTCCAGGGACACTGAAGCTTTCTTT. Translated: CASSPDHSRDTEAFF.

This clonotype was counted at least ten times. This chain connects TRBV7-8 to TRBJ1-4; TRBD1 might be the D (6 bases). The germline V gene has CDR1 SGHVS and CDR2 FQNEAQ. V was pared by 1 base and J by 7 bases, with 16 bases between. This CDR3 contains 16 residues. The CDR3 DNA follows: TGTGCCAGCAGCTTAGGCCAACAGGGTAGGGGTGAAAAACTGTTTTTT. Translation gives CASSLGQQGRGEKLFF.

The CDR3 DNA sequence: TGTGCCACCAGTGATCAGACAGGGGAGACCCAGTACTTC. Protein sequence: CATSDQTGETQYF. This rearrangement joins TRBV24-1 to TRBJ2-5, with 7 nucleotides matching TRBD1. The V segment lost 3 bases and the J segment 5 bases; nucleotides outside the gene matches: 2. This CDR3 region has 13 residues. Germline V lookup: CDR1 KGHDR, CDR2 SFDVKD.

The V gene is TRBV15, the J gene TRBJ2-2; 12 positions agree with TRBD1. The J segment lost 7 bases and the V segment lost 6 bases, leaving 9 bases of the junction unmatched. Germline values: CDR1 LNHNV, CDR2 YYDKDF (reference sequence). This CDR3 region has 16 residues. The CDR3 sequence is CATSELGQGADGELFF. CDR3 sequence (DNA): TGTGCCACCAGTGAGTTGGGACAGGGGGCGGACGGGGAGCTGTTTTTT. The entire variable domain, with the rest obtained from reference TRBV15 and TRBJ2-2, is as follows: DAMVIQNPRYQVTQFGKPVTLSCSQTLNHNVMYWYQQKSSQAPKLLFHYYDKDFNNEADTPDNFQSRRPNTSFCFLDIRSPGLGDTAMYLCATSELGQGADGELFFGEGSRLTVL.